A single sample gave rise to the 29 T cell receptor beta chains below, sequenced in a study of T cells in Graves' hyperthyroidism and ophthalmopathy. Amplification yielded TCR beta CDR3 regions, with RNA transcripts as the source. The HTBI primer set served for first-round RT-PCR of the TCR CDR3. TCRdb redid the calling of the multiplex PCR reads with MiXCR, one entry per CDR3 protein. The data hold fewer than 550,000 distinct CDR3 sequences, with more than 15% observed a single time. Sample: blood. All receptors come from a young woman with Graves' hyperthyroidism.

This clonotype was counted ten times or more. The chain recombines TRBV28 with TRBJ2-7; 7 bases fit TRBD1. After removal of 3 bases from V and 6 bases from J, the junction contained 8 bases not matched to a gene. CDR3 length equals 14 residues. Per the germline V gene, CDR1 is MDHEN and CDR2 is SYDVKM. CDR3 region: CASSFGKGASEQYF. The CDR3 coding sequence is TGTGCCAGCAGTTTTGGGAAGGGGGCCTCCGAGCAGTACTTC.

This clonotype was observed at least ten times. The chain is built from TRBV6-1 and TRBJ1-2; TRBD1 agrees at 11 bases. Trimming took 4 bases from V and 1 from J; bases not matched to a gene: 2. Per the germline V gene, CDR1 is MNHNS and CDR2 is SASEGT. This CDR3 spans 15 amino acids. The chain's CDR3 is CASSGDRGINYGYTF. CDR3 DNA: TGTGCCAGCAGTGGGGACAGGGGGATTAACTATGGCTACACCTTC.

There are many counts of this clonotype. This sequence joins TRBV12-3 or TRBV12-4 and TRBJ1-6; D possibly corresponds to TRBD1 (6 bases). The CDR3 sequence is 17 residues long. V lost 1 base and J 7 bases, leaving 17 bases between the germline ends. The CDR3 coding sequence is TGTGCCAGCAGTTTAGAAATGACAGGATCGCGCAATTCACCCCTCCACTTT. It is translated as CASSLEMTGSRNSPLHF.

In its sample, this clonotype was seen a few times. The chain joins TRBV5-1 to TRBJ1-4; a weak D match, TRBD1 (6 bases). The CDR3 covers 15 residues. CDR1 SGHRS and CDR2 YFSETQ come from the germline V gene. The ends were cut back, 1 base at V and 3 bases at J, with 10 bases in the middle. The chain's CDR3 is CASSLRQDPNEKLFF. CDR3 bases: TGCGCCAGCAGCTTGAGACAGGACCCTAATGAAAAACTGTTTTTT.

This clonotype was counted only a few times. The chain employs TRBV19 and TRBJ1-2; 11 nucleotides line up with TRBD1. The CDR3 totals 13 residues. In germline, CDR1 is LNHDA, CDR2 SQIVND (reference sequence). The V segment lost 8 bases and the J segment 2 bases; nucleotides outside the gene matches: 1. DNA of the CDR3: TGTGCCAGTGGACAGGGGGCAAACTATGGCTACACCTTC. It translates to CASGQGANYGYTF. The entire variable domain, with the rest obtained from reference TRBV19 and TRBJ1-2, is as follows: DGGITQSPKYLFRKEGQNVTLSCEQNLNHDAMYWYRQDPGQGLRLIYYSQIVNDFQKGDIAEGYSVSREKKESFPLTVTSAQKNPTAFYLCASGQGANYGYTFGSGTRLTVV.

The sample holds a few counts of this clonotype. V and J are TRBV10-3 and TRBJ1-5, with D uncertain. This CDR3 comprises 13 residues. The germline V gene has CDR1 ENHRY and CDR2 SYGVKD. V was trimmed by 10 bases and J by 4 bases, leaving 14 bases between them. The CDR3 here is CATHRAQNQPQHF. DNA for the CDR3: TGTGCCACCCACCGGGCCCAGAATCAGCCCCAGCATTTT.

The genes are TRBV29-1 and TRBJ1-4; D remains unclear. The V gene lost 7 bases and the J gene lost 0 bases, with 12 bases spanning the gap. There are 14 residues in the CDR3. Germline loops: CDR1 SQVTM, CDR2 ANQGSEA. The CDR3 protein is CSARRSATNEKLFF. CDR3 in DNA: TGCAGCGCTAGGAGGAGTGCAACTAATGAAAAACTGTTTTTT.

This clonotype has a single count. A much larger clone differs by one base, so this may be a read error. The CDR3, as DNA: TGTGCCAGTACAATAGTAAGTACCCCTGGGAATGAGCAGTTCTTC. The encoded protein is CASTIVSTPGNEQFF. This chain links TRBV11-2 with TRBJ2-1; no firm D call. The germline gives CDR1 SGHAT, CDR2 FQNNGV. The CDR3 covers 15 residues. The V and J ends lost 9 bases and 7 bases respectively, with 22 bases between them.

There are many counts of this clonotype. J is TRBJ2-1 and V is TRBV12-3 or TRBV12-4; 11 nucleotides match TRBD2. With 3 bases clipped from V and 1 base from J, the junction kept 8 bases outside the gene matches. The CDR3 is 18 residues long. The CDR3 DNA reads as TGTGCCAGCAGTTTGGGTAGCGGGAGGGCCGGGTCCTACAATGAGCAGTTCTTC. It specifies CASSLGSGRAGSYNEQFF.

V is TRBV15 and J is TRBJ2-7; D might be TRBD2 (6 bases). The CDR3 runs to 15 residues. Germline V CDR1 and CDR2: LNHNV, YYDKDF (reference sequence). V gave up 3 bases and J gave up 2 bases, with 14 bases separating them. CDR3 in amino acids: CATSRADYPTYEQYF. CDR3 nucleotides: TGTGCCACCAGCAGGGCGGACTACCCTACCTACGAGCAGTACTTC.

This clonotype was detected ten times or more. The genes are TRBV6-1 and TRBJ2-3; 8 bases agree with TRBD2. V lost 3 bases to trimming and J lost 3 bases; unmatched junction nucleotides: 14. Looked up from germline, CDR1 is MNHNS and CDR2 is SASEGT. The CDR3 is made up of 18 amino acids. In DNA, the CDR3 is TGTGCCAGCAGTGACCAGGTTGGGACTAGGCTGCAAACAGATACGCAGTATTTT. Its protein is CASSDQVGTRLQTDTQYF.

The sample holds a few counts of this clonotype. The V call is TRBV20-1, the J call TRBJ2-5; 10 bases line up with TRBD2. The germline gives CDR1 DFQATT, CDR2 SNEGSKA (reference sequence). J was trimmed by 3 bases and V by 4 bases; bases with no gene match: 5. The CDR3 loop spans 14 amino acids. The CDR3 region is CSANYLAGEETQYF. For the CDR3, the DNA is TGCAGTGCTAACTACCTAGCGGGGGAAGAGACCCAGTACTTC.

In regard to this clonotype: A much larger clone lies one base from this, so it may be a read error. The CDR3 DNA is TGTGCCACCAGTGATTTTTGGGGGACCAATGAGCAGTTCTTC. Protein: CATSDFWGTNEQFF. The chain is built from TRBV24-1 and TRBJ2-1; D assignment may be TRBD1 or TRBD2 (5 bases each). The germline gives CDR1 KGHDR, CDR2 SFDVKD. Between the trimmed V and J ends, which lost 1 base and 6 bases, there was a span of 9 bases. The CDR3 is made up of 14 amino acids.

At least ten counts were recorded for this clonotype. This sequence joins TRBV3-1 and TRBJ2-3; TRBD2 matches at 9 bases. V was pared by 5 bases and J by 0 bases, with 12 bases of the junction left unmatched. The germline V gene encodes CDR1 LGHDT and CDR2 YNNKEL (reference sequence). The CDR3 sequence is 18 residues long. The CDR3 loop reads CASSLRRGSGRSTDTQYF. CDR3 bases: TGTGCCAGCAGCTTAAGAAGAGGTAGCGGGAGAAGCACAGATACGCAGTATTTT.

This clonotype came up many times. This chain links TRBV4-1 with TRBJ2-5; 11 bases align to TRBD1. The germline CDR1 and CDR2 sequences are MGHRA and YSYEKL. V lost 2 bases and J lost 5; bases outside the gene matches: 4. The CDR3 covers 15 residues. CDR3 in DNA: TGCGCCAGCAGCCAACGGACAGGGGGCTCGGAGACCCAGTACTTC. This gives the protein CASSQRTGGSETQYF.

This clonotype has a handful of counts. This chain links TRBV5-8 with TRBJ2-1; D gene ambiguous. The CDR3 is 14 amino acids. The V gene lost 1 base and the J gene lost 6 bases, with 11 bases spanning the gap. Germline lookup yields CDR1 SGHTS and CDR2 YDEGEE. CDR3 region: CASSLSLGSNEQFF. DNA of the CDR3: TGTGCCAGCAGCTTGAGTCTAGGGTCCAATGAGCAGTTCTTC.

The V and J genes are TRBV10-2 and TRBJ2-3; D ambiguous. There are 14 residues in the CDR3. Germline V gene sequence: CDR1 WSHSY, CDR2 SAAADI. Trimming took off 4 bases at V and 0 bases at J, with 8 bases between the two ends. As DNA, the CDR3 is TGCGCCAGCAGTGGTCTATTGAGCACAGATACGCAGTATTTT. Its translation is CASSGLLSTDTQYF.

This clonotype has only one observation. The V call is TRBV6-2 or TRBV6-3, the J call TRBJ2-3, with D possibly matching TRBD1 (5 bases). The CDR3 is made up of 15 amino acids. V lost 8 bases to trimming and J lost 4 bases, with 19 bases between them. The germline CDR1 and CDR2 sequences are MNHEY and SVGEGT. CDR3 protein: CASGSVRVTADTQYF. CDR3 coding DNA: TGTGCCAGCGGCAGCGTCAGGGTTACGGCAGATACGCAGTATTTT.

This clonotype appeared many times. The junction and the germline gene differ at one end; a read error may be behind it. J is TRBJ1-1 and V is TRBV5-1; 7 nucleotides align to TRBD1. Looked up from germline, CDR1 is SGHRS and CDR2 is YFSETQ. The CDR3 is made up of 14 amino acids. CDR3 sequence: CASSLGGANTEAFF. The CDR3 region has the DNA TGTGCCAGCAGTTTAGGGGGCGCGAACACTGAAGCTTTCTTT.

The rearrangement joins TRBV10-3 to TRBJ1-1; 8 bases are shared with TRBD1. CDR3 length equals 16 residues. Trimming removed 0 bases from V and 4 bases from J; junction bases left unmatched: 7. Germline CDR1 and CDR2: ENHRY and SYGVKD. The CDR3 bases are TGTGCCATCAGTGAGTCCGGACAGGGCAGGGTCACTGAAGCTTTCTTT. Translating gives CAISESGQGRVTEAFF.

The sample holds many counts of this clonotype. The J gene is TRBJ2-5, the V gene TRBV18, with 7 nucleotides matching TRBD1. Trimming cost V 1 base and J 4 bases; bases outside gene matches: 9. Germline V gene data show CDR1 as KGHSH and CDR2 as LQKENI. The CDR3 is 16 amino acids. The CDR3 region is CASSPRRDSRLETQYF. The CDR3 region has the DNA TGTGCCAGCTCACCACGAAGGGACAGTCGGTTAGAGACCCAGTACTTC. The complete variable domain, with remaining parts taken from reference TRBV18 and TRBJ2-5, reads NAGVMQNPRHLVRRRGQEARLRCSPMKGHSHVYWYRQLPEEGLKFMVYLQKENIIDESGMPKERFSAEFPKEGPSILRIQQVVRGDSAAYFCASSPRRDSRLETQYFGPGTRLLVL.

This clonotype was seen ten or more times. CDR3 region: CASSFGLEQYF. For the CDR3, the DNA is TGTGCCAGCAGCTTTGGGCTCGAGCAGTACTTC. The chain couples TRBV7-9 to TRBJ2-7; D gene uncertain. The germline V and J ends were trimmed by 3 bases and 6 bases, with 6 bases remaining between them. Germline V gene sequence: CDR1 SEHNR, CDR2 FQNEAQ (reference sequence). CDR3 length: 11 residues.

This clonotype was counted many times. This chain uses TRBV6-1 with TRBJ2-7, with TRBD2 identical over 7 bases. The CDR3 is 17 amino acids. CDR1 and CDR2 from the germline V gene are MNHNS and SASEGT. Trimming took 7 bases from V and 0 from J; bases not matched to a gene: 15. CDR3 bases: TGTGCCAGCATCCCCACCGAGTCCTGGACTAGCTCCTACGAGCAGTACTTC. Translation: CASIPTESWTSSYEQYF.

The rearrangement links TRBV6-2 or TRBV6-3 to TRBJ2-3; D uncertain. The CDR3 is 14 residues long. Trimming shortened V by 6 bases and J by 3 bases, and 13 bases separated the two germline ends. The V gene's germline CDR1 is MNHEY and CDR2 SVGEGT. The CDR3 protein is CASRRLTQTDTQYF. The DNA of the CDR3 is TGTGCCAGCAGGCGACTGACACAGACAGATACGCAGTATTTT.

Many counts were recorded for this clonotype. CDR3 in amino acids: CASSLIAGDNEQFF. The CDR3 nucleotides are TGTGCCAGCAGCTTAATCGCCGGCGACAATGAGCAGTTCTTC. The V and J genes are TRBV7-3 and TRBJ2-1; no clear D. From germline, CDR1 is SGHTA and CDR2 FQGTGA. The CDR3 consists of 14 residues. V shed 1 base and J shed 5 bases, with 9 bases lying between them.

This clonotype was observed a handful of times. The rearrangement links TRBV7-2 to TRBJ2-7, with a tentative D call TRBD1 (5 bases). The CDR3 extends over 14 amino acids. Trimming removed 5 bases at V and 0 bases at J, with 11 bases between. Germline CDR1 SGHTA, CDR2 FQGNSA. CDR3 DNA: TGTGCCAGCAGCCGTGCGACAGTCTCCTACGAGCAGTACTTC. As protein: CASSRATVSYEQYF.

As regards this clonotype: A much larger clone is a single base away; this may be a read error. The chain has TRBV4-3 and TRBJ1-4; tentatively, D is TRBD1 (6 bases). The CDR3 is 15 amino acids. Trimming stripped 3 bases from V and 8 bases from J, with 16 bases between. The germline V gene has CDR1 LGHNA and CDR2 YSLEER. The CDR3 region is CASSHYRGLGEKLFF. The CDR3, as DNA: TGCGCCAGCAGCCATTACCGGGGGCTAGGGGAAAAACTGTTTTTT.

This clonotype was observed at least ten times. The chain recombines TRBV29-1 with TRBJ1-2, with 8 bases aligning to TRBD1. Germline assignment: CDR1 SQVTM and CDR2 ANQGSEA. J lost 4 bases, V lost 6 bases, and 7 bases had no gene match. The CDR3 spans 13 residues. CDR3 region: CSVATGGGYGYTF. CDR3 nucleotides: TGCAGCGTCGCAACAGGGGGTGGCTATGGCTACACCTTC.

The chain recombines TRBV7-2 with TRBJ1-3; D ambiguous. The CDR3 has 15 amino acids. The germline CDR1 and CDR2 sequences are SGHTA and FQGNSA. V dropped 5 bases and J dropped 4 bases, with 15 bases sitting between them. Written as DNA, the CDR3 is TGTGCCAGCAGCGCCGGATGGGGTCGAGGAAACACCATATATTTT. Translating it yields CASSAGWGRGNTIYF.